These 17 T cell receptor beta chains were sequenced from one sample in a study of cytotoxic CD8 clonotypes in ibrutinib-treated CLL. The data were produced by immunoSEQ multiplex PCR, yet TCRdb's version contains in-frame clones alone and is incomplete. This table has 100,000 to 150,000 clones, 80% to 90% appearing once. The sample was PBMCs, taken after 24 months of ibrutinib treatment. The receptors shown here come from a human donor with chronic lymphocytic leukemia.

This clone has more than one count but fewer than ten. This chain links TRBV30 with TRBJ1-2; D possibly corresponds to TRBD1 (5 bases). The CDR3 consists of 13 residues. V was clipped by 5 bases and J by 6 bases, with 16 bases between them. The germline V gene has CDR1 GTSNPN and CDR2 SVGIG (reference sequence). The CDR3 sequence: CAWGAGSRDGYTF. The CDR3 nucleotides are TGTGCCTGGGGCGCGGGCTCCAGGGATGGCTACACCTTC.

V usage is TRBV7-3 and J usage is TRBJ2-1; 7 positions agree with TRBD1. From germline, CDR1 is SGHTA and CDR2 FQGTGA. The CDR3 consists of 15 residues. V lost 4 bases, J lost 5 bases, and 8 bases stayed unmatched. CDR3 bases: TGTGCCAGCAGCTCCAGGGGGATTCACCACAATGAGCAGTTCTTC. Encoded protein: CASSSRGIHHNEQFF.

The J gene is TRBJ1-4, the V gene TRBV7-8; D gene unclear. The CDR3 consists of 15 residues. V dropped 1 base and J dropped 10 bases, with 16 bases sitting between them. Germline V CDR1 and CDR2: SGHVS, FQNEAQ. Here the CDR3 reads CASSLGREPHRKLFF. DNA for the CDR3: TGTGCCAGCAGCTTAGGGAGAGAACCCCACCGAAAACTGTTTTTT. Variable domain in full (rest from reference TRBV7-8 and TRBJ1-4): GAGVSQSPRYKVAKRGQDVALRCDPISGHVSLFWYQQALGQGPEFLTYFQNEAQLDKSGLPSDRFFAERPEGSVSTLKIQRTQQEDSAVYLCASSLGREPHRKLFFGSGTQLSVL.

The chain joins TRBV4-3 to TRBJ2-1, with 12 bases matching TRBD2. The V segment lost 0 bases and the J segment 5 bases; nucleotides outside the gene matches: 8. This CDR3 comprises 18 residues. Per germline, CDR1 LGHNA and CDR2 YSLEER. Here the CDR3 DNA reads TGCGCCAGCAGCCAAGATTTAAGACTAGCGGGGGCCAACAATGAGCAGTTCTTC. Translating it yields CASSQDLRLAGANNEQFF.

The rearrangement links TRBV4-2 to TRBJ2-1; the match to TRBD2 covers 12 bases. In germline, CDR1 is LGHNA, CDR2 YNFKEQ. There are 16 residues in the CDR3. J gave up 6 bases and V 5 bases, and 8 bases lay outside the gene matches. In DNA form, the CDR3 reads TGTGCCAGCAGCACCCGACTAGCGGGAGATGCCAATGAGCAGTTCTTC. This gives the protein CASSTRLAGDANEQFF.

CDR3 nucleotide sequence: TGTGCCACCAGCTCGGGACTAGCGGGAGGGGAGACCCAGTACTTC. Translation: CATSSGLAGGETQYF. The rearrangement links TRBV15 to TRBJ2-5; 16 bases agree with TRBD2. The junction had 2 bases not matched to a gene; V was cut back by 5 bases and J by 5 bases. The CDR3 is 15 residues long. Per the germline V gene, CDR1 is LNHNV and CDR2 is YYDKDF (reference sequence).

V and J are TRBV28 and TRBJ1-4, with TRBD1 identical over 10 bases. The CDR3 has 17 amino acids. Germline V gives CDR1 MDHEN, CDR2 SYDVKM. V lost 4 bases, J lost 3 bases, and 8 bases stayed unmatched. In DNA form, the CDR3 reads TGTGCCAGCAGTTCCCGGGACAGGGGATGGGCTAATGAAAAACTGTTTTTT. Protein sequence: CASSSRDRGWANEKLFF. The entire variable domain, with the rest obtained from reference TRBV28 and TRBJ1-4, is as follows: DVKVTQSSRYLVKRTGEKVFLECVQDMDHENMFWYRQDPGLGLRLIYFSYDVKMKEKGDIPEGYSVSREKKERFSLILESASTNQTSMYLCASSSRDRGWANEKLFFGSGTQLSVL.

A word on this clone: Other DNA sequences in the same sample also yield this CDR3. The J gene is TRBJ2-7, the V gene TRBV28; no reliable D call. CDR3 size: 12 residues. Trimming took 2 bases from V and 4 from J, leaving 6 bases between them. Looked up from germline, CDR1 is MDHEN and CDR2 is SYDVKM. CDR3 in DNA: TGTGCCAGCAGTTTACACGGATACGAGCAGTACTTC. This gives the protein CASSLHGYEQYF.

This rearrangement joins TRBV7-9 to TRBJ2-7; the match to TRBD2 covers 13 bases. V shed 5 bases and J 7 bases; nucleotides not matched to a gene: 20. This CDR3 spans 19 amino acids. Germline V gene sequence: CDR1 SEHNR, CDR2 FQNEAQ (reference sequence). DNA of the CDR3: TGTGCCAGCAGCCCTCGCATGGGGACTAGCGGGGCTACGTATCTAGAGCAGTACTTC. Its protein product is CASSPRMGTSGATYLEQYF.

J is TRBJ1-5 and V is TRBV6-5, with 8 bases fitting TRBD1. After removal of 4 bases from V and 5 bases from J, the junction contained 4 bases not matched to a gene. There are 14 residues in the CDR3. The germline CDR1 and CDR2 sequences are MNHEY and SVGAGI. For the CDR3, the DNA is TGTGCCAGCAGTTCCTACAGGGGGGATCAGCCCCAGCATTTT. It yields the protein CASSSYRGDQPQHF.

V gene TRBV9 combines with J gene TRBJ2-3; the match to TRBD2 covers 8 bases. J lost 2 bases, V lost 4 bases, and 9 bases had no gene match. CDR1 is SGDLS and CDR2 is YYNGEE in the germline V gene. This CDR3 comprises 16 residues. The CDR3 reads CASSPTAGGSTDTQYF. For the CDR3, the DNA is TGTGCCAGCAGCCCCACGGCGGGGGGATCCACAGATACGCAGTATTTT. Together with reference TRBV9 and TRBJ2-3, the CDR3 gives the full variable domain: DSGVTQTPKHLITATGQRVTLRCSPRSGDLSVYWYQQSLDQGLQFLIQYYNGEERAKGNILERFSAQQFPDLHSELNLSSLELGDSALYFCASSPTAGGSTDTQYFGPGTRLTVL.

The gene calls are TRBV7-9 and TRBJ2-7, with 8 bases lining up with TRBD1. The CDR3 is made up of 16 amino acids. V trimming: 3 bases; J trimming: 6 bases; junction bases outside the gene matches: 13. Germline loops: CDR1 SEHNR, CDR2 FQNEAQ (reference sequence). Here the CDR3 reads CASSLTGALRPIEQYF. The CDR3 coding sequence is TGTGCCAGCAGCTTGACAGGGGCTCTGCGTCCGATCGAGCAGTACTTC.

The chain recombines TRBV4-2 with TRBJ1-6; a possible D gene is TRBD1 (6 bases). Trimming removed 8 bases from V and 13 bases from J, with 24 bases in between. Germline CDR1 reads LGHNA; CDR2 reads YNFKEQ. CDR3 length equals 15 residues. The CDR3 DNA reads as TGTGCCAGCTCCCAAGCCCCGGAGGGGGTGGGGCCCCTCCACTTT. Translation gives CASSQAPEGVGPLHF.

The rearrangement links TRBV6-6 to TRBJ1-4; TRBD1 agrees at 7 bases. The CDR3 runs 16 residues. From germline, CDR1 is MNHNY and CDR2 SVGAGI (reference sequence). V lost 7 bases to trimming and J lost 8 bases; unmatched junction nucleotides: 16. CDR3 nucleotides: TGTGCCAGCACCATCCCGGGGGGCAGGGGGAGCGAAAAACTGTTTTTT. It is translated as CASTIPGGRGSEKLFF.

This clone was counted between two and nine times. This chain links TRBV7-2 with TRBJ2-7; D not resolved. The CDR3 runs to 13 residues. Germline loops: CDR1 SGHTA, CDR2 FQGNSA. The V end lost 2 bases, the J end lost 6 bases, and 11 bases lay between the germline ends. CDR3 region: CASSLYTGREQYF. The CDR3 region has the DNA TGTGCCAGCAGCTTATACACTGGGCGCGAGCAGTACTTC.

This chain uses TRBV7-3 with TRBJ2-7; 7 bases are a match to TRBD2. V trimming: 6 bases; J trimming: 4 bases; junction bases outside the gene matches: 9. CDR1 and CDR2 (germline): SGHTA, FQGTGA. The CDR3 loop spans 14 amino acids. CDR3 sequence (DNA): TGTGCCAGCAGTCCGGCGGGGGTTGGGTACGAGCAGTACTTC. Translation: CASSPAGVGYEQYF.

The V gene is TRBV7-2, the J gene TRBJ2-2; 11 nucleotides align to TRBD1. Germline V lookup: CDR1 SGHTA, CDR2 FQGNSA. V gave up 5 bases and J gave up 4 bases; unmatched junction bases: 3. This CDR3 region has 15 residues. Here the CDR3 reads CASSQGTGGTGELFF. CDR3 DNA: TGTGCCAGCAGCCAAGGGACAGGGGGCACCGGGGAGCTGTTTTTT.